The 10 T cell receptor beta chains given below trace back to one sample, sequenced in a study of T-cell reconstitution after alpha-beta-depleted transplantation in children. This sample's TCRbeta library carried unique molecular identifier barcodes. TCRdb fed the PCR reads into MiXCR, producing one record per CDR3 protein. The sample comprises around 440,000 distinct CDR3 sequences, 15% to 20% of which are singletons, and roughly 27% rests with the top ten. Sequenced material: PBMCs, mostly from graft donor cells, taken 360 days after TCRalphabeta/CD19-depleted stem cell transplant. These receptors originate from a boy in the first two years of life who had a stem cell transplant for Wiskott-Aldrich syndrome, so the T cells may come from the graft donor.

The chain combines TRBV5-1 with TRBJ2-7; D is perhaps TRBD1 (6 bases). CDR3 length: 15 residues. Per germline, CDR1 SGHRS and CDR2 YFSETQ. V was clipped by 0 bases and J by 3 bases, with 13 bases between them. The CDR3 region is CASSLAAGENYEQYF. In DNA, the CDR3 is TGCGCCAGCAGCTTGGCGGCAGGGGAAAACTACGAGCAGTACTTC.

This chain joins TRBV7-2 and TRBJ2-5; 9 bases match TRBD1. Germline V CDR1 and CDR2: SGHTA, FQGNSA. The J segment lost 5 bases and the V segment lost 8 bases, leaving 12 bases of the junction unmatched. CDR3 length equals 15 residues. CDR3 region: CASSQYRGRWETQYF. The CDR3 DNA follows: TGTGCCAGCTCCCAATACAGGGGGCGCTGGGAGACCCAGTACTTC.

This rearrangement joins TRBV4-3 to TRBJ2-2; 11 bases match TRBD2. J lost 5 bases, V lost 3 bases, and 5 bases had no gene match. Germline values: CDR1 LGHNA, CDR2 YSLEER. The CDR3 consists of 16 residues. Here the CDR3 reads CASSQLAGGPTGELFF. The CDR3 DNA reads TGCGCCAGCAGCCAGTTAGCGGGAGGGCCGACCGGGGAGCTGTTTTTT.

The chain joins TRBV5-1 to TRBJ2-1; 10 bases match TRBD1. Trimming cost V 2 bases and J 10 bases; bases outside gene matches: 9. This CDR3 is 15 amino acids long. Germline CDR1 reads SGHRS; CDR2 reads YFSETQ. This CDR3 is CASSFGDRGVEEQFF. CDR3 sequence (DNA): TGCGCCAGCAGCTTTGGGGACAGGGGCGTTGAGGAGCAGTTCTTC.

This chain uses TRBV24-1 with TRBJ2-5; TRBD2 might be the D (5 bases). Germline CDR1 is KGHDR and CDR2 is SFDVKD. Trimming cost V 6 bases and J 2 bases, with 18 bases left between them. The CDR3 has 16 residues. The chain's CDR3 is CATSQKVRVGQETQYF. CDR3 DNA sequence: TGTGCCACCAGTCAAAAGGTGAGGGTAGGACAAGAGACCCAGTACTTC.

The CDR3 DNA reads TGTGCCTTCAGTGCCGGCCTTGTTCTTGGACGCCAAGAGACCCAGTACTTC. Translated: CAFSAGLVLGRQETQYF. The gene calls are TRBV3-1 and TRBJ2-5; D unclear. V lost 11 bases to trimming and J lost 1 base, with 26 bases between them. The CDR3 has 17 amino acids. CDR1 is LGHDT, CDR2 YNNKEL, per germline (reference sequence).

V usage is TRBV11-2 and J usage is TRBJ2-1; 9 nucleotides line up with TRBD2. Trimming cost V 0 bases and J 0 bases; bases outside gene matches: 12. The CDR3 loop spans 20 amino acids. The germline V gene has CDR1 SGHAT and CDR2 FQNNGV. The CDR3, as DNA: TGTGCCAGCAGCTTAGATTACGCTAGCGGGGCTAAAAGCTCCTACAATGAGCAGTTCTTC. This codes for CASSLDYASGAKSSYNEQFF.

This clonotype was observed a few times. This chain links TRBV7-9 with TRBJ2-7, with 8 bases that match TRBD1. The CDR3 totals 16 residues. With 1 base clipped from V and 4 bases from J, the junction kept 9 bases outside the gene matches. Looked up from germline, CDR1 is SEHNR and CDR2 is FQNEAQ (reference sequence). CDR3 coding DNA: TGTGCCAGCAGCTTAGGTACCGACAGGGGAAAGTACGAGCAGTACTTC. It encodes CASSLGTDRGKYEQYF.

This clonotype was seen only a few times. The V gene is TRBV7-9, the J gene TRBJ2-3, with D hard to call. The CDR3 has 12 amino acids. The germline gives CDR1 SEHNR, CDR2 FQNEAQ (reference sequence). Trimming stripped 3 bases from V and 6 bases from J, with 7 bases between. The CDR3 is CASSFTVDTQYF. Here the CDR3 DNA reads TGTGCCAGCAGCTTCACAGTGGATACGCAGTATTTT.

The chain combines TRBV12-3 or TRBV12-4 with TRBJ2-7; no definite D call. The CDR3 loop spans 13 amino acids. V was trimmed by 2 bases and J by 5 bases, leaving 10 bases between them. In DNA form, the CDR3 reads TGTGCCAGCAGTTTAACCCCGGCTAACGAGCAGTACTTC. Its translation is CASSLTPANEQYF.